This T cell receptor (beta chain) was captured by sequencing in a study of blood T cells in healthy people across ages. V shed 8 bases, J shed 1 base, and the junction held 7 bases outside the gene matches. This CDR3 comprises 14 residues. The V gene's germline CDR1 is MNHEY and CDR2 SMNVEV (reference sequence). Through a sample-barcoded 5' primer and a J-beta primer mix, a second PCR was run for roughly 6 to 12 cycles. A tag from a template-switch adaptor with 12 random nucleotides marked each cDNA molecule. TCRdb itself ran the 5' RACE reads through MiXCR, one entry per CDR3 protein. The data show around 1.5 million distinct CDR3 sequences, with about 35% seen just once and over 9% held by the top ten.

The J gene is TRBJ2-5, the V gene TRBV27; 7 bases map to TRBD2. The sequence was obtained from a woman in her twenties or thirties in good health. The specimen sequenced was blood. This CDR3 is CASRGEVGQETQYF. CDR3 in DNA: TGTGCCAGCCGGGGGGAGGTAGGCCAAGAGACCCAGTACTTC.